The 24 T cell receptor beta chains below all came from one sample that was sequenced in a study of T-cell reconstitution after alpha-beta-depleted transplantation in children. Unique molecular identifiers were incorporated when the TCRbeta library was constructed. TCRdb recomputed calls from the PCR reads with MiXCR, one row per CDR3 protein. Among approximately 300,000 distinct CDR3 sequences listed, roughly 10% were seen once. Specimen: peripheral blood, collected 180 days after TCRalphabeta/CD19-depleted stem cell transplant. The receptors derive from a male patient between 2 and 10 years old who had a stem cell transplant for chronic granulomatous disease, so the T cells may come from the graft donor.

This clonotype was counted many times. This chain joins TRBV9 and TRBJ2-1; maybe TRBD1 (5 bases). V was clipped by 0 bases and J by 10 bases, with 11 bases between them. Germline V gives CDR1 SGDLS, CDR2 YYNGEE. The CDR3 runs to 13 residues. CDR3 sequence reads: CASSVARRGEQFF. As DNA, the CDR3 is TGTGCCAGCAGCGTAGCTCGAAGGGGCGAGCAGTTCTTC.

This chain joins TRBV30 and TRBJ2-3; D call uncertain. Germline V lookup: CDR1 GTSNPN, CDR2 SVGIG (reference sequence). The CDR3 length is 12 residues. Between the trimmed V and J ends, which lost 2 bases and 3 bases, there was a span of 6 bases. The CDR3 loop reads CAWSSQTDTQYF. Here the CDR3 DNA reads TGTGCCTGGAGTTCTCAGACAGATACGCAGTATTTT.

This clonotype was seen many times. The chain joins TRBV29-1 to TRBJ2-5, with TRBD1 matching over 8 bases. J lost 5 bases, V lost 4 bases, and 3 bases had no gene match. This CDR3 contains 12 residues. CDR1 is SQVTM, CDR2 ANQGSEA, per germline. CDR3 sequence (DNA): TGCAGCGTTGCCAGGGGGCATGAGACCCAGTACTTC. It codes for CSVARGHETQYF. Filled out from reference TRBV29-1 and TRBJ2-5, the complete variable domain reads SAVISQKPSRDICQRGTSLTIQCQVDSQVTMMFWYRQQPGQSLTLIATANQGSEATYESGFVIDKFPISRPNLTFSTLTVSNMSPEDSSIYLCSVARGHETQYFGPGTRLLVL.

This clonotype was found many times. CDR3 coding DNA: TGTGCCAGCACACCATCTTCGGTCCTCGACGAGCAGTACTTC. The encoded protein is CASTPSSVLDEQYF. The chain joins TRBV7-2 to TRBJ2-7, with D unresolved. Per germline, CDR1 SGHTA and CDR2 FQGNSA. V dropped 7 bases and J dropped 5 bases, with 18 bases sitting between them. The CDR3 totals 14 residues.

This clonotype appeared many times. The V call is TRBV28, the J call TRBJ2-7; 10 bases fit TRBD1. Losses at the gene ends were 4 bases for V and 3 bases for J; bases not matched to a gene: 6. CDR1 is MDHEN, CDR2 SYDVKM, per germline. The CDR3 consists of 15 residues. The CDR3 region has the DNA TGTGCCAGCAGTTCCGCCGGGACAGGGGACTACGAGCAGTACTTC. This translates into CASSSAGTGDYEQYF.

This clonotype was detected many times. The rearrangement joins TRBV7-2 to TRBJ2-3; TRBD2 aligns across 7 bases. The CDR3 length is 15 residues. V was pared by 0 bases and J by 1 base, with 1 base of the junction left unmatched. Germline V gives CDR1 SGHTA, CDR2 FQGNSA. Written as DNA, the CDR3 is TGTGCCAGCAGCTTAGCACTAGCGCGCACAGATACGCAGTATTTT. It encodes CASSLALARTDTQYF.

This clonotype was counted at least ten times. This sequence joins TRBV20-1 and TRBJ2-1; D gene unclear. V lost 4 bases and J lost 0, with 10 bases in between. The CDR3 spans 14 residues. From germline, CDR1 is DFQATT and CDR2 SNEGSKA (reference sequence). The CDR3 nucleotides are TGCAGTGCTACTTCGGTGAGCTCCTACAATGAGCAGTTCTTC. It encodes CSATSVSSYNEQFF.

This clonotype appeared many times. This chain connects TRBV18 to TRBJ2-1; TRBD2 is a possible D gene (5 bases). The germline V gene encodes CDR1 KGHSH and CDR2 LQKENI. The CDR3 is 15 amino acids. V dropped 5 bases and J dropped 9 bases, with 20 bases sitting between them. The CDR3 reads CASSNAQSSTSEQFF. The DNA of the CDR3 is TGTGCCAGCTCAAACGCTCAGTCTAGCACGAGTGAGCAGTTCTTC.

This chain joins TRBV12-3 or TRBV12-4 and TRBJ2-2, with D perhaps matching TRBD1 (6 bases). V lost 3 bases and J lost 2, with 16 bases in between. There are 17 residues in the CDR3. DNA of the CDR3: TGTGCCAGCAGTTTCAAACCGGGACAACTTAACACCGGGGAGCTGTTTTTT. Its protein product is CASSFKPGQLNTGELFF.

The chain recombines TRBV6-2 or TRBV6-3 with TRBJ2-3; no reliable D call. V was pared by 0 bases and J by 0 bases, with 4 bases between. The CDR3 is made up of 14 amino acids. Looked up from germline, CDR1 is MNHEY and CDR2 is SVGEGT. The CDR3 region is CASSYSRSTDTQYF. The CDR3 coding sequence is TGTGCCAGCAGTTACTCACGCAGCACAGATACGCAGTATTTT.

The chain combines TRBV19 with TRBJ1-5; 8 bases map to TRBD1. The CDR3 has 14 residues. In germline, CDR1 is LNHDA, CDR2 SQIVND (reference sequence). J was trimmed by 2 bases and V by 8 bases; bases with no gene match: 5. The CDR3 nucleotides read TGTGCCAGTGCTTGGGGACAGGGCAATCAGCCCCAGCATTTT. Amino acid sequence: CASAWGQGNQPQHF.

This clonotype was counted ten times or more. This rearrangement joins TRBV3-1 to TRBJ1-5; no clear D gene. In germline, CDR1 is LGHDT, CDR2 YNNKEL (reference sequence). V was trimmed by 4 bases and J by 1 base, leaving 8 bases between them. This CDR3 comprises 14 residues. CDR3 amino acids: CASSPRSSNQPQHF. The CDR3 DNA follows: TGTGCCAGCAGCCCCCGCTCAAGCAATCAGCCCCAGCATTTT.

This clonotype appeared many times. The chain carries TRBV6-2 or TRBV6-3 and TRBJ1-1; D gene unclear. This CDR3 has 12 residues. Trimming pared 5 bases from V and 0 bases from J, leaving 4 bases between. Looked up from germline, CDR1 is MNHEY and CDR2 is SVGEGT. The CDR3 is CASSRLNTEAFF. CDR3 bases: TGTGCCAGCAGTAGGTTGAACACTGAAGCTTTCTTT.

Many counts were recorded for this clonotype. The chain carries TRBV5-1 and TRBJ2-1; D is possibly TRBD1 (5 bases). Deletions cut 4 bases from V and 5 bases from J, with 10 bases between. This CDR3 is 13 amino acids long. Germline CDR1 and CDR2: SGHRS and YFSETQ. The CDR3 DNA is TGCGCCAGCAGCGCGGACACGAACAATGAGCAGTTCTTC. It specifies CASSADTNNEQFF.

This clonotype was picked up many times. V is TRBV20-1 and J is TRBJ2-7; 10 bases align to TRBD1. Trimming took 0 bases from V and 5 from J; bases not matched to a gene: 7. The CDR3 covers 15 residues. Per germline, CDR1 DFQATT and CDR2 SNEGSKA (reference sequence). This CDR3 is CSARDFGTGDDEQYF. The CDR3 DNA is TGCAGTGCTAGAGATTTCGGGACAGGGGACGACGAGCAGTACTTC.

This clonotype was recorded many times. The gene calls are TRBV6-1 and TRBJ2-2; TRBD2 matches at 8 bases. Germline V CDR1 and CDR2: MNHNS, SASEGT. The CDR3 runs to 15 residues. V shed 4 bases, J shed 1 base, and the junction held 2 bases outside the gene matches. The CDR3 loop reads CASSGAGVNTGELFF. The CDR3 nucleotides are TGTGCCAGCAGTGGAGCGGGGGTGAACACCGGGGAGCTGTTTTTT.

The table lists this clonotype with a count of one. The V gene is TRBV5-6, the J gene TRBJ1-5; tentatively, D is TRBD1 (5 bases). The CDR3 contains 18 residues. The ends were cut back, 4 bases at V and 4 bases at J, with 24 bases in the middle. The germline CDR1 and CDR2 sequences are SGHDT and YYEEEE. This CDR3 reads CASSPWRRGRSDNQPQHF. The CDR3 DNA follows: TGTGCCAGCAGCCCCTGGCGTCGGGGACGGAGTGATAATCAGCCCCAGCATTTT.

V and J are TRBV5-1 and TRBJ1-4; D is uncertain. Germline CDR1 reads SGHRS; CDR2 reads YFSETQ. CDR3 length equals 20 residues. The germline V and J ends were trimmed by 6 bases and 2 bases, with 29 bases remaining between them. For the CDR3, the DNA is TGCGCCAGCAAATACGGGGTCCCGACTGCCGGGAATTGGACTAATGAAAAACTGTTTTTT. Protein: CASKYGVPTAGNWTNEKLFF.

The CDR3 DNA reads as TGTGCCAACTCCTTGGAAGACACAGATACGCAGTATTTT. The encoded protein is CANSLEDTDTQYF. This chain uses TRBV2 with TRBJ2-3; D gene uncertain. The CDR3 totals 13 residues. V lost 10 bases and J 2 bases, leaving 13 bases between the germline ends. Looked up from germline, CDR1 is SNHLY and CDR2 is FYNNEI.

The chain carries TRBV2 and TRBJ2-5; D is ambiguous. From germline, CDR1 is SNHLY and CDR2 FYNNEI. The CDR3 extends over 17 amino acids. V was clipped by 1 base and J by 5 bases, with 20 bases between them. CDR3 in DNA: TGTGCCAGCAGTGAAGGGCTGCAAAATCAGTTGAGGGAGACCCAGTACTTC. It codes for CASSEGLQNQLRETQYF.

The sample holds many counts of this clonotype. The chain has TRBV19 and TRBJ1-5; D is unclear. This CDR3 has 17 residues. The germline gives CDR1 LNHDA, CDR2 SQIVND (reference sequence). V gave up 4 bases and J gave up 1 base, with 17 bases separating them. CDR3 loop: CASSTRPSSDSNQPQHF. As DNA, the CDR3 is TGTGCCAGTAGTACAAGGCCATCCTCGGACAGCAATCAGCCCCAGCATTTT. Looking up the rest from reference TRBV19 and TRBJ1-5 gives the full variable domain: DGGITQSPKYLFRKEGQNVTLSCEQNLNHDAMYWYRQDPGQGLRLIYYSQIVNDFQKGDIAEGYSVSREKKESFPLTVTSAQKNPTAFYLCASSTRPSSDSNQPQHFGDGTRLSIL.

The DNA for the CDR3 is TGTGCCACCAGTGACCGGACAGGGGATGGCTACACCTTC. As protein: CATSDRTGDGYTF. The rearrangement joins TRBV24-1 to TRBJ1-2; 9 bases line up with TRBD1. Germline-derived CDR1 and CDR2 are KGHDR and SFDVKD. The CDR3 is 13 amino acids. Trimming removed 4 bases from V and 6 bases from J; junction bases left unmatched: 2.

Comment on this clonotype: Since a much larger clone is just one base distant, this may be a read error. The rearrangement uses TRBV7-8 and TRBJ2-1, with 7 nucleotides matching TRBD1. The J segment lost 10 bases and the V segment lost 5 bases, leaving 8 bases of the junction unmatched. The CDR3 is 13 amino acids. Per the germline V gene, CDR1 is SGHVS and CDR2 is FQNEAQ. The CDR3 spells CASSADRVGEQFF. The CDR3 DNA follows: TGTGCCAGCAGCGCAGACAGGGTAGGCGAGCAGTTCTTC.

Here the CDR3 DNA reads TGTGCCAGCAGCCTGGCTAGCGGGAAGGGAGAAAACATTCAGTACTTC. This translates into CASSLASGKGENIQYF. The chain carries TRBV5-4 and TRBJ2-4, with TRBD2 identical over 9 bases. V was pared by 4 bases and J by 5 bases, with 10 bases of the junction left unmatched. The length of the CDR3 is 16 residues. In germline, CDR1 is SGHNT, CDR2 YYREEE (reference sequence).